Shown below are 14 T cell receptor beta chains from a single sample sequenced in a study of blood T cell repertoires in COVID-19. Produced via immunoSEQ multiplex PCR; TCRdb's table is partial and in-frame only. The top ten hold under 2% of the sample, which has 170,000 or so clones, around 89% seen once. The sample taken for sequencing was peripheral blood. These receptors came from a man younger than 30 who had recovered from COVID-19.

This chain uses TRBV6-2 or TRBV6-3 with TRBJ2-1; 10 nucleotides line up with TRBD2. CDR1 is MNHEY and CDR2 is SVGEGT in the germline V gene. This CDR3 contains 17 residues. V lost 5 bases and J lost 5; bases outside the gene matches: 12. The CDR3 DNA reads TGTGCCAGCAGTCTGTCGATCGGACTAGCGGTTGACAATGAGCAGTTCTTC. Its translation is CASSLSIGLAVDNEQFF.

The genes are TRBV10-1 and TRBJ1-1, with 7 bases matching TRBD1. Germline lookup yields CDR1 WNHNN and CDR2 SYGVQD (reference sequence). This CDR3 comprises 14 residues. The V segment lost 2 bases and the J segment 5 bases; nucleotides outside the gene matches: 5. This chain's CDR3 is CASSESRGRTEAFF. The CDR3 nucleotides read TGCGCCAGCAGTGAGAGTAGGGGGCGGACTGAAGCTTTCTTT.

The chain employs TRBV3-1 (or the pseudogene TRBV3-2) and TRBJ2-1, with TRBD2 as a possible D gene (6 bases). Germline V gives CDR1 LGHDT, CDR2 YNNKEL (reference sequence). Trimming shortened V by 4 bases and J by 0 bases, and 10 bases separated the two germline ends. The CDR3 is made up of 15 amino acids. CDR3 in amino acids: CASSPGLRSYNEQFF. For the CDR3, the DNA is TGTGCCAGCAGCCCGGGACTCCGCTCCTACAATGAGCAGTTCTTC.

Written as DNA, the CDR3 is TGTGCCAGCAGCTCCCAGCGGGAGAGAAACTACGAGCAGTACTTC. Translation: CASSSQRERNYEQYF. The V gene is TRBV7-8, the J gene TRBJ2-7; 8 positions agree with TRBD2. The J segment lost 3 bases and the V segment lost 4 bases, leaving 8 bases of the junction unmatched. The CDR3 contains 15 residues. Germline-derived CDR1 and CDR2 are SGHVS and FQNEAQ.

The genes are TRBV27 and TRBJ1-4; 9 nucleotides agree with TRBD1. The ends lost 4 bases at V and 3 bases at J; junction bases unmatched: 6. The CDR3 spans 16 residues. The germline V gene has CDR1 MNHEY and CDR2 SMNVEV (reference sequence). CDR3 loop: CASSSGTGRANEKLFF. In nucleotides, the CDR3 is TGTGCCAGCAGTTCCGGGACAGGGAGGGCTAATGAAAAACTGTTTTTT.

This clone was detected once. V usage is TRBV11-2 and J usage is TRBJ2-1; the D gene is possibly TRBD1 (6 bases). The V gene lost 5 bases and the J gene lost 0 bases, with 14 bases spanning the gap. This CDR3 has 16 residues. CDR1 is SGHAT, CDR2 FQNNGV, per germline. CDR3 amino acids: CASSPGVGASYNEQFF. In DNA form, the CDR3 reads TGTGCCAGCAGCCCAGGGGTGGGCGCCTCCTACAATGAGCAGTTCTTC.

This clone was seen a single time. The chain has TRBV7-3 and TRBJ2-2; D not certain. CDR3 length equals 14 residues. The germline CDR1 and CDR2 sequences are SGHTA and FQGTGA. Trimming removed 0 bases at V and 2 bases at J, with 4 bases between. CDR3 in amino acids: CASSLTINTGELFF. The DNA for the CDR3 is TGTGCCAGCAGCTTAACTATCAACACCGGGGAGCTGTTTTTT.

The J gene is TRBJ2-7, the V gene TRBV11-2; D is perhaps TRBD2 (5 bases). The V gene lost 0 bases and the J gene lost 4 bases, with 13 bases spanning the gap. Looked up from germline, CDR1 is SGHAT and CDR2 is FQNNGV. This CDR3 spans 15 amino acids. In DNA form, the CDR3 reads TGTGCCAGCAGCTTAGAACGGGCTAGCCATTACGAGCAGTACTTC. It translates to CASSLERASHYEQYF.

This clone is a singleton in its sample. The chain carries TRBV28 and TRBJ1-6; 11 bases fit TRBD1. CDR3 length equals 14 residues. CDR1 is MDHEN, CDR2 SYDVKM, per germline. V dropped 3 bases and J dropped 11; count of bases not matched to a gene: 3. The chain's CDR3 is CASSFRTGGAPLHF. CDR3 DNA sequence: TGTGCCAGCAGTTTCCGGACAGGGGGCGCACCCCTCCACTTT.

This clone was counted a single time. The chain uses TRBV28 and TRBJ2-7, with 8 bases lining up with TRBD1. Looked up from germline, CDR1 is MDHEN and CDR2 is SYDVKM. V trimming: 7 bases; J trimming: 5 bases; junction bases outside the gene matches: 4. The CDR3 runs to 12 residues. The CDR3 sequence is CASNQQGDEQYF. CDR3 nucleotides: TGTGCCAGCAATCAACAGGGGGACGAGCAGTACTTC.

The chain couples TRBV6-5 to TRBJ2-7; TRBD1 matches at 9 bases. Germline V lookup: CDR1 MNHEY, CDR2 SVGAGI. V dropped 5 bases and J dropped 4; count of bases not matched to a gene: 6. This CDR3 comprises 14 residues. Written as DNA, the CDR3 is TGTGCCAGCAGTCCCGGGACAGGGCTATACGAGCAGTACTTC. As protein: CASSPGTGLYEQYF.

This clone was recorded a few times. The V and J genes are TRBV11-3 and TRBJ2-1, with 9 bases matching TRBD2. Germline trimming cut 1 base from V and 3 bases from J; bases unmatched to any gene: 7. This CDR3 spans 17 amino acids. The germline V gene has CDR1 SGHNT and CDR2 YENEEA. The CDR3 spells CASSLVGGRALYNEQFF. The CDR3 DNA follows: TGTGCCAGCAGCTTAGTGGGCGGGAGGGCCCTCTACAATGAGCAGTTCTTC.

This clone came up once. The rearrangement links TRBV6-6 to TRBJ2-7; D might be TRBD1 (5 bases). The germline V gene has CDR1 MNHNY and CDR2 SVGAGI (reference sequence). This CDR3 is built from 14 residues. V was clipped by 7 bases and J by 6 bases, with 19 bases between them. The CDR3 protein is CASTGTQQVGEQYF. CDR3 coding DNA: TGTGCCAGCACCGGAACACAACAGGTCGGCGAGCAGTACTTC.

This sequence joins TRBV3-1 (or the pseudogene TRBV3-2) and TRBJ2-5; 10 bases agree with TRBD1. The CDR3 is made up of 14 amino acids. Germline V gives CDR1 LGHDT, CDR2 YNNKEL (reference sequence). V trimming: 4 bases; J trimming: 7 bases; junction bases outside the gene matches: 6. The CDR3: CASSRRTGGGTQYF. The CDR3 nucleotides read TGTGCCAGCAGCCGGAGGACAGGGGGGGGGACCCAGTACTTC.